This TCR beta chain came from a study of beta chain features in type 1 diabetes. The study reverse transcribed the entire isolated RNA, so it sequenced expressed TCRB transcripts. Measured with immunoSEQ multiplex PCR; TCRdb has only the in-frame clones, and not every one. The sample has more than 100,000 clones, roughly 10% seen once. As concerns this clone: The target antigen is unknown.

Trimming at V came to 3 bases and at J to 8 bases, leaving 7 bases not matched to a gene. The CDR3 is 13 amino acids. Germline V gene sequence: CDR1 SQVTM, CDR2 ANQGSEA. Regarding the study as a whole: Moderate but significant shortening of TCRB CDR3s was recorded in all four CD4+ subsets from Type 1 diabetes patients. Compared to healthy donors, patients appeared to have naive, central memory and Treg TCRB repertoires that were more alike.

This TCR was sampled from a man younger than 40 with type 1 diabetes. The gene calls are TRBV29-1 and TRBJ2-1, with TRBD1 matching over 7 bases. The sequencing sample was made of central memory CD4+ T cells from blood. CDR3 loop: CSVDKQGWDEQFF. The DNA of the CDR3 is TGCAGCGTTGATAAACAGGGGTGGGATGAGCAGTTCTTC.